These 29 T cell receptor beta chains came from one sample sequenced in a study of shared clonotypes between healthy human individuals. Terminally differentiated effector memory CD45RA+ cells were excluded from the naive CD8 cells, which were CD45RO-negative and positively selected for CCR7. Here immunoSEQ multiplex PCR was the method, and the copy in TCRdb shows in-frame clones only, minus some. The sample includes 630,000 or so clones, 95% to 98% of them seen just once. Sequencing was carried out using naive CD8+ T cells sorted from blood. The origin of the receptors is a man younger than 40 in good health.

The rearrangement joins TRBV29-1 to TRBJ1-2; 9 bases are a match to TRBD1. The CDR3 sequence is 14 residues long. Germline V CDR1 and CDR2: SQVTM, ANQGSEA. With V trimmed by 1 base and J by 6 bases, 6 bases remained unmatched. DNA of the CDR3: TGCAGCGTTGAAGGGGACAGGGTTTGGGATGGCTACACCTTC. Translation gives CSVEGDRVWDGYTF.

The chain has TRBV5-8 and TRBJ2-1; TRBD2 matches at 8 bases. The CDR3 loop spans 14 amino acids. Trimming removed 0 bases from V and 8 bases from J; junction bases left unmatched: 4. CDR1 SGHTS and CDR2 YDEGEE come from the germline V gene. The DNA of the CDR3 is TGTGCCAGCAGCTTGGCCGTGACTAGCGATGAGCAGTTCTTC. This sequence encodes CASSLAVTSDEQFF.

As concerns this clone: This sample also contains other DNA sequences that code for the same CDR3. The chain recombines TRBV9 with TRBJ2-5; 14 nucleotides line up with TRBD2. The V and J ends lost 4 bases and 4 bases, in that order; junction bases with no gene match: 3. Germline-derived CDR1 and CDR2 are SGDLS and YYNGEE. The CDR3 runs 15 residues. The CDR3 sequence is CASSTGLAGVETQYF. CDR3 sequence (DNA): TGTGCCAGCAGCACGGGACTAGCGGGAGTAGAGACCCAGTACTTC.

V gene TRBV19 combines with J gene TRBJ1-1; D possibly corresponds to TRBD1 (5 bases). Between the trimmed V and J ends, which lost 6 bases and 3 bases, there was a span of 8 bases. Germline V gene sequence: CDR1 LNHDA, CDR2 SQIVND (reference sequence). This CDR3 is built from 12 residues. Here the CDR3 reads CASRAGYTEAFF. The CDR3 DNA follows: TGTGCCAGTAGGGCAGGGTACACTGAAGCTTTCTTT.

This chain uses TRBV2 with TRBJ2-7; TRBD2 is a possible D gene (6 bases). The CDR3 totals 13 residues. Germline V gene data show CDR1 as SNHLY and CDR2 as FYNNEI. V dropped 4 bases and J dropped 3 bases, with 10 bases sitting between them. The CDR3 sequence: CASSGGEVYEQYF. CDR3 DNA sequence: TGTGCCAGCAGTGGGGGGGAGGTCTACGAGCAGTACTTC. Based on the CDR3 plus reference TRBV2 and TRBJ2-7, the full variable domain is EPEVTQTPSHQVTQMGQEVILRCVPISNHLYFYWYRQILGQKVEFLVSFYNNEISEKSEIFDDQFSVERPDGSNFTLKIRSTKLEDSAMYFCASSGGEVYEQYFGPGTRLTVT.

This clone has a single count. The chain's CDR3 is CASSVGRLAGVRTYEQYF. The CDR3 coding sequence is TGTGCCAGCAGCGTGGGACGGCTAGCGGGGGTCCGGACCTACGAGCAGTACTTC. The rearrangement links TRBV21-1 to TRBJ2-7; the D call of TRBD2 is as the table states it, not checked on the DNA. TRBV21-1 is a listed pseudogene. This CDR3 is built from 18 residues.

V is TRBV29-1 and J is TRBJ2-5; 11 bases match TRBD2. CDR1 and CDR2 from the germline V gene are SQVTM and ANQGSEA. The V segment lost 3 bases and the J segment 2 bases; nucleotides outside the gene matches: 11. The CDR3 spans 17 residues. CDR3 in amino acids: CSVDGTGTSGPQETQYF. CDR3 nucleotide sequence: TGCAGCGTTGACGGGACCGGGACTAGCGGTCCTCAAGAGACCCAGTACTTC.

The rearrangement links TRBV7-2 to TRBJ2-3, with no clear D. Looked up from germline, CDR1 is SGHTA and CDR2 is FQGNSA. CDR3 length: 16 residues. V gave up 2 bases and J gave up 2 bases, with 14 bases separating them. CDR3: CASSLTRVAFTDTQYF. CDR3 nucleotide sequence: TGTGCCAGCAGCTTAACCCGGGTGGCGTTCACAGATACGCAGTATTTT.

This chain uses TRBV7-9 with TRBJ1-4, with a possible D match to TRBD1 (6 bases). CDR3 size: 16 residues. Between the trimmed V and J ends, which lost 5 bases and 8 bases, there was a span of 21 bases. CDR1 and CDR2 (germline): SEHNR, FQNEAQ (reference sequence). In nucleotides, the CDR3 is TGTGCCAGCAGCCAGGCCAGGGGAGGGGTAGCGGAAAAACTGTTTTTT. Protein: CASSQARGGVAEKLFF.

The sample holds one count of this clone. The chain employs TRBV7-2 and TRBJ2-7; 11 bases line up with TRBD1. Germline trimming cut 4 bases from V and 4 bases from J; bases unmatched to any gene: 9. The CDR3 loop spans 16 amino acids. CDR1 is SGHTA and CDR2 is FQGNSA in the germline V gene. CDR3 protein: CASSSRDRGLFYEQYF. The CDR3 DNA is TGTGCCAGCAGCTCAAGGGACAGGGGGTTATTTTACGAGCAGTACTTC.

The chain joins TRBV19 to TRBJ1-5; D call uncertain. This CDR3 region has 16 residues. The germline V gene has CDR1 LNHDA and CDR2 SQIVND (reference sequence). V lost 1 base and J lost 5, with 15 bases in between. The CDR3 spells CASSIGFVSPYQPQHF. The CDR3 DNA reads TGTGCCAGTAGTATAGGGTTTGTTTCACCGTATCAGCCCCAGCATTTT.

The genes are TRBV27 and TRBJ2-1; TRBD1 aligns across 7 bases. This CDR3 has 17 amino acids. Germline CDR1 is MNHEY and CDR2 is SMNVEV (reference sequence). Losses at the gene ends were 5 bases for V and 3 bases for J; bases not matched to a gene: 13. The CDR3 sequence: CASSRSYSGQIYNEQFF. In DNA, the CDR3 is TGTGCCAGCAGTAGATCGTACTCGGGACAGATCTACAATGAGCAGTTCTTC.

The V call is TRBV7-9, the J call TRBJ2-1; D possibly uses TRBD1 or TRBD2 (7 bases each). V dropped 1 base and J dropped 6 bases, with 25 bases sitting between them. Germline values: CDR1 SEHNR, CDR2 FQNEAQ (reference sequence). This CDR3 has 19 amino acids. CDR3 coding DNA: TGTGCCAGCAGCTTAGAATGGGACAGTAAGCGGGAAGCATTCAATGAGCAGTTCTTC. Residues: CASSLEWDSKREAFNEQFF. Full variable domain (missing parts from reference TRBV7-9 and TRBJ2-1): DTGVSQNPRHKITKRGQNVTFRCDPISEHNRLYWYRQTLGQGPEFLTYFQNEAQLEKSRLLSDRFSAERPKGSFSTLEIQRTEQGDSAMYLCASSLEWDSKREAFNEQFFGPGTRLTVL.

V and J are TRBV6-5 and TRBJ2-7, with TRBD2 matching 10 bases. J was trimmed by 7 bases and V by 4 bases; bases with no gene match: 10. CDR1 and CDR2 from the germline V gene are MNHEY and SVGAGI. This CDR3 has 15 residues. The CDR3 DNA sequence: TGTGCCAGCAGTTCTAGCGGGAGCCCTTCGGGGGAGCAGTACTTC. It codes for CASSSSGSPSGEQYF.

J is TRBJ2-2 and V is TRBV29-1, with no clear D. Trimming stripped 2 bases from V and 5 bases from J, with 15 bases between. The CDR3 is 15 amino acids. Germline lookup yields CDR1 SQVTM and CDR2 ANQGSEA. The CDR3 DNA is TGCAGCGTTGAAAGTGGCCTCTCCGATACCGGGGAGCTGTTTTTT. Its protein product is CSVESGLSDTGELFF.

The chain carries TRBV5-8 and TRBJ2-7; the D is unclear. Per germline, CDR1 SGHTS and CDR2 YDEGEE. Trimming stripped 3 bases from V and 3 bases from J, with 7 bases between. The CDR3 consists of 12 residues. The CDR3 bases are TGTGCCAGCAGCTATACGATCTACGAGCAGTACTTC. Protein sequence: CASSYTIYEQYF.

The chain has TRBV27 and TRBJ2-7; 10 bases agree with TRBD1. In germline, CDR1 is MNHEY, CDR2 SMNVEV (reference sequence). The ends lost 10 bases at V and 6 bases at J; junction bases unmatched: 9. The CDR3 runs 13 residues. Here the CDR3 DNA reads TGTGCCACTTTGGGACAGGGGTTTTCCGAGCAGTACTTC. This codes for CATLGQGFSEQYF.

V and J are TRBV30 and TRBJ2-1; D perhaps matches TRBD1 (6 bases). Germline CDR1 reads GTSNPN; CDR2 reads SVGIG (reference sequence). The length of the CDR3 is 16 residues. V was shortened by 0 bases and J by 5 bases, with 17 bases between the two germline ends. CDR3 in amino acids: CAWSVRPGTPDNEQFF. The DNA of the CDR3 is TGTGCCTGGAGTGTAAGGCCTGGGACACCCGACAATGAGCAGTTCTTC. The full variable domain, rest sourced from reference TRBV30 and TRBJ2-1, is SQTIHQWPATLVQPVGSPLSLECTVEGTSNPNLYWYRQAAGRGLQLLFYSVGIGQISSEVPQNLSASRPQDRQFILSSKKLLLSDSGFYLCAWSVRPGTPDNEQFFGPGTRLTVL.

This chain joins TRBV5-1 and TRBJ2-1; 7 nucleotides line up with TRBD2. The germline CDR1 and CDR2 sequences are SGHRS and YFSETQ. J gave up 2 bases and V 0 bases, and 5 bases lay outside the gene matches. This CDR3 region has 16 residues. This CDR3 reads CASSLDLAATYNEQFF. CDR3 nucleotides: TGCGCCAGCAGCTTGGATCTAGCGGCAACCTACAATGAGCAGTTCTTC.

CDR3 sequence: CASSLEDEQFF. The CDR3 nucleotides are TGTGCCAGCAGCTTAGAGGATGAGCAGTTCTTC. The rearrangement uses TRBV11-3 and TRBJ2-1; D is uncertain. V lost 0 bases and J 8 bases, leaving 2 bases between the germline ends. There are 11 residues in the CDR3. Germline-derived CDR1 and CDR2 are SGHNT and YENEEA.

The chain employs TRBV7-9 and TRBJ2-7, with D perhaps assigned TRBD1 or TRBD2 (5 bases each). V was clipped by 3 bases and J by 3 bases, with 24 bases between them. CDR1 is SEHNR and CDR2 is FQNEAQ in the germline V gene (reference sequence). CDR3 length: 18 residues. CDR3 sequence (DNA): TGTGCCAGCAGCTTCCCTTCGGGGAGACAGAAAATCGACTACGAGCAGTACTTC. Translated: CASSFPSGRQKIDYEQYF.

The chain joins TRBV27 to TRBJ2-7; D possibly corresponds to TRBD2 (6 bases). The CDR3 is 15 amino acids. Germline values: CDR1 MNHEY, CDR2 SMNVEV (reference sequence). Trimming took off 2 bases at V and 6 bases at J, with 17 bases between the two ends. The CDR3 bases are TGTGCCAGCAGTTTACGCGGGACCTACCTAGGCGAGCAGTACTTC. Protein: CASSLRGTYLGEQYF.

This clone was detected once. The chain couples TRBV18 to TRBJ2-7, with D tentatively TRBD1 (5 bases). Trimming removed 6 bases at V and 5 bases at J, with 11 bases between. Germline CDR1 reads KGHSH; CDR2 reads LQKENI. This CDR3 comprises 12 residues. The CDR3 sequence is CASSQGSDEQYF. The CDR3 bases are TGTGCCAGCTCCCAGGGATCGGACGAGCAGTACTTC.

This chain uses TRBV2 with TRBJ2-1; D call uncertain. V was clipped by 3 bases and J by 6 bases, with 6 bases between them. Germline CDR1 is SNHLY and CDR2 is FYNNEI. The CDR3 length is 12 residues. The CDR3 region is CASSESSNEQFF. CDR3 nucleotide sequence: TGTGCCAGCAGTGAGAGTAGCAATGAGCAGTTCTTC.

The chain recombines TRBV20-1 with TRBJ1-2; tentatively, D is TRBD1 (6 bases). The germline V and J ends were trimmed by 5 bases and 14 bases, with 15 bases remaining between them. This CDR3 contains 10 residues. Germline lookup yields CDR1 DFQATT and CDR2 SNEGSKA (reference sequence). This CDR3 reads CSALSSGVTF. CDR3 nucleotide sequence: TGCAGTGCTTTATCCTCAGGGGTGACCTTC.

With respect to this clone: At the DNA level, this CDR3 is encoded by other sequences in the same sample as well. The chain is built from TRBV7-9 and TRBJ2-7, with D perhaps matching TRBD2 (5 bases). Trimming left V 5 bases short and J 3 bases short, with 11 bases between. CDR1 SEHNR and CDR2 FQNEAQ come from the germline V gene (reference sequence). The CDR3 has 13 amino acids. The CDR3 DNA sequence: TGTGCCAGCAGCCTAGGTGGAGGCTACGAGCAGTACTTC. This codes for CASSLGGGYEQYF.

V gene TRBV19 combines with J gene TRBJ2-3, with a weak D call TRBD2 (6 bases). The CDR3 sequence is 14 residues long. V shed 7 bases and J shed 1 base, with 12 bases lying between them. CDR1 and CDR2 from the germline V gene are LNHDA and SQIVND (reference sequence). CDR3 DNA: TGTGCCAGTACCGAGGTAGCGGGCACAGATACGCAGTATTTT. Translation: CASTEVAGTDTQYF.

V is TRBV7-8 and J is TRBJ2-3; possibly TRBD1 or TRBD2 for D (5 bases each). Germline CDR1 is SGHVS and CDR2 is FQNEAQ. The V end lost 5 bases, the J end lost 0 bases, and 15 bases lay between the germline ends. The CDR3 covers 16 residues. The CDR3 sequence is CASSLLGALSTDTQYF. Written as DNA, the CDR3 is TGTGCCAGCAGCCTCCTCGGGGCCCTCAGCACAGATACGCAGTATTTT. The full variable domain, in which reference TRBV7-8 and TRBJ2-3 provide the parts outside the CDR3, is GAGVSQSPRYKVAKRGQDVALRCDPISGHVSLFWYQQALGQGPEFLTYFQNEAQLDKSGLPSDRFFAERPEGSVSTLKIQRTQQEDSAVYLCASSLLGALSTDTQYFGPGTRLTVL.

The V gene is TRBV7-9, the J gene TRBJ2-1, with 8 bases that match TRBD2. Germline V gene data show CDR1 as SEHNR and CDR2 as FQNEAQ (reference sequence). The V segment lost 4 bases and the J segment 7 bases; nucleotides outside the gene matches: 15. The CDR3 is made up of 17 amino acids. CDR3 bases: TGTGCCAGCAGCTACTCCTTAGCGGGACCGCACAATAATGAGCAGTTCTTC. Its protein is CASSYSLAGPHNNEQFF.